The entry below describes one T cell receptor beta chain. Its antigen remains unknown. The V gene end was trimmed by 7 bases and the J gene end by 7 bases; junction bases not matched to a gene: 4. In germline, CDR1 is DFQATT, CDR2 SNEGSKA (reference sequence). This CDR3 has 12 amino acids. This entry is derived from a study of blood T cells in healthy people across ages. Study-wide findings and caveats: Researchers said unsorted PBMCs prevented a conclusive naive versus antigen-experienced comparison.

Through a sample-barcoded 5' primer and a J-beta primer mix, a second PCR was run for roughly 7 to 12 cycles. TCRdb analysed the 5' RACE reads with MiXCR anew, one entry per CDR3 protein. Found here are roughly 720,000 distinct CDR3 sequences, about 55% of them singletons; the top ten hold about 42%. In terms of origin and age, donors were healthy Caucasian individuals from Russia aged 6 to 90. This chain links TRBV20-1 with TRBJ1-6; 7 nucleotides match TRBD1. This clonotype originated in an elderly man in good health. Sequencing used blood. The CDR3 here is CSGGTVNSPLHF. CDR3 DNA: TGCAGTGGGGGGACAGTCAATTCACCCCTCCACTTT.